One sample yielded the 29 T cell receptor beta chains listed below, sequenced in a study of blood T cell repertoires in COVID-19. This table comes from immunoSEQ multiplex PCR, and its TCRdb copy is limited to in-frame clones, with some not included. The table records 270,000 or so clones, approximately 86% of them present only once. The specimen sequenced was peripheral blood. These receptors all come from a man aged 35-49 years with active or convalescent COVID-19.

The V call is TRBV6-5, the J call TRBJ2-2; 8 bases map to TRBD1. After removal of 5 bases from V and 5 bases from J, the junction contained 7 bases not matched to a gene. Germline CDR1 is MNHEY and CDR2 is SVGAGI. CDR3 length equals 15 residues. This chain's CDR3 is CASSLRGRGTGELFF. The CDR3 DNA reads as TGTGCCAGCAGTCTCAGGGGGCGCGGTACCGGGGAGCTGTTTTTT.

The chain joins TRBV19 to TRBJ2-3, with 8 bases matching TRBD1. Germline V CDR1 and CDR2: LNHDA, SQIVND (reference sequence). V lost 7 bases and J lost 2; bases outside the gene matches: 11. This CDR3 is 16 amino acids long. CDR3 loop: CASIPSRTGTTDTQYF. The CDR3 DNA reads as TGTGCCAGTATCCCCTCGAGGACAGGGACCACAGATACGCAGTATTTT.

The chain recombines TRBV25-1 with TRBJ1-4, with a tentative D call TRBD1 (6 bases). Trimming removed 5 bases at V and 8 bases at J, with 18 bases between. This CDR3 has 15 residues. Germline-derived CDR1 and CDR2 are MGHDK and SYGVNS. The CDR3 nucleotides read TGTGCCAGCAGTAGTAGGGACATTTCTGGGGAAAAACTGTTTTTT. This encodes CASSSRDISGEKLFF.

The CDR3 nucleotides are TGTGCCAGCATCGGCAGGGCTGAAGCTTTCTTT. This gives the protein CASIGRAEAFF. This chain connects TRBV2 to TRBJ1-1, with D perhaps TRBD1 (5 bases). The CDR3 sequence is 11 residues long. Germline loops: CDR1 SNHLY, CDR2 FYNNEI. V gave up 7 bases and J gave up 6 bases, with 9 bases separating them. Combining the CDR3 with reference TRBV2 and TRBJ1-1 gives the whole variable domain EPEVTQTPSHQVTQMGQEVILRCVPISNHLYFYWYRQILGQKVEFLVSFYNNEISEKSEIFDDQFSVERPDGSNFTLKIRSTKLEDSAMYFCASIGRAEAFFGQGTRLTVV.

In this sample, this clone turned up once. This chain uses TRBV10-1 with TRBJ2-5; possible D gene TRBD2, 5 bases. V shed 0 bases and J shed 4 bases, with 9 bases lying between them. In germline, CDR1 is WNHNN, CDR2 SYGVQD (reference sequence). This CDR3 is built from 14 residues. CDR3 in amino acids: CASSESPGRETQYF. The CDR3 DNA is TGCGCCAGCAGTGAGTCCCCGGGGAGAGAGACCCAGTACTTC.

The gene calls are TRBV19 and TRBJ2-1; TRBD1 matches at 8 bases. The CDR3 is 15 residues long. The germline V gene has CDR1 LNHDA and CDR2 SQIVND (reference sequence). V was clipped by 2 bases and J by 6 bases; unmatched bases: 6. The CDR3 spells CASSISGQVVNEQFF. CDR3 DNA sequence: TGTGCCAGTAGTATATCGGGACAGGTCGTCAATGAGCAGTTCTTC.

The chain joins TRBV6-5 to TRBJ2-5; possible D gene TRBD1, 5 bases. There are 16 residues in the CDR3. V was shortened by 0 bases and J by 4 bases, with 15 bases between the two germline ends. Germline V gene data show CDR1 as MNHEY and CDR2 as SVGAGI. The CDR3 DNA sequence: TGTGCCAGCAGTTACTCGGGGCAGGGCGCAGGAGAGACCCAGTACTTC. Protein sequence: CASSYSGQGAGETQYF.

J is TRBJ1-2 and V is TRBV7-9, with D possibly TRBD1 on 5 matching bases. Germline-derived CDR1 and CDR2 are SEHNR and FQNEAQ (reference sequence). CDR3 length: 15 residues. V dropped 1 base and J dropped 5 bases, with 14 bases sitting between them. The CDR3 region is CASSLVPGRGYGYTF. DNA for the CDR3: TGTGCCAGCAGCTTAGTGCCAGGGAGGGGTTATGGCTACACCTTC. Combining the CDR3 with reference TRBV7-9 and TRBJ1-2 gives the whole variable domain DTGVSQNPRHKITKRGQNVTFRCDPISEHNRLYWYRQTLGQGPEFLTYFQNEAQLEKSRLLSDRFSAERPKGSFSTLEIQRTEQGDSAMYLCASSLVPGRGYGYTFGSGTRLTVV.

The sample holds one count of this clone. The chain links TRBV6-4 to TRBJ2-1; TRBD2 matches at 9 bases. The V and J ends lost 3 bases and 0 bases, in that order; junction bases with no gene match: 3. Germline V gene lookup returns CDR1 MRHNA and CDR2 SNTAGT. The CDR3 extends over 16 amino acids. CDR3: CASSDISGSSYNEQFF. DNA for the CDR3: TGTGCCAGCAGTGATATTAGCGGGAGCTCCTACAATGAGCAGTTCTTC.

The sample holds a few counts of this clone. V is TRBV4-1 and J is TRBJ1-1, with a tentative D call TRBD1 (6 bases). This CDR3 spans 14 amino acids. V was shortened by 10 bases and J by 6 bases, with 21 bases between the two germline ends. Germline CDR1 and CDR2: MGHRA and YSYEKL. DNA for the CDR3: TGCGCCACCCGGGCAGGGGAAAATCGCGCTGAAGCTTTCTTT. Residues: CATRAGENRAEAFF.

This chain links TRBV6-5 with TRBJ1-3; 7 nucleotides line up with TRBD1. CDR3 length: 14 amino acids. V lost 7 bases to trimming and J lost 4 bases; unmatched junction nucleotides: 7. The germline gives CDR1 MNHEY, CDR2 SVGAGI. CDR3 sequence reads: CASTLRGSGNTIYF. In DNA, the CDR3 is TGTGCCAGCACCCTCAGGGGGTCGGGAAACACCATATATTTT.

The V call is TRBV5-4, the J call TRBJ2-1; 7 bases align to TRBD2. Germline lookup yields CDR1 SGHNT and CDR2 YYREEE (reference sequence). The CDR3 is made up of 13 amino acids. The V segment lost 3 bases and the J segment 10 bases; nucleotides outside the gene matches: 7. The CDR3 DNA reads TGTGCCAGCAGCTGGGGGGGTAGCGGGGAGCAGTTCTTC. Its protein product is CASSWGGSGEQFF. The full variable domain, completed using reference TRBV5-4 and TRBJ2-1, is ETGVTQSPTHLIKTRGQQVTLRCSSQSGHNTVSWYQQALGQGPQFIFQYYREEENGRGNFPPRFSGLQFPNYSSELNVNALELDDSALYLCASSWGGSGEQFFGPGTRLTVL.

This clone has only one observation. Distinct nucleotide sequences in the sample also encode this CDR3. V gene TRBV28 combines with J gene TRBJ2-2; 8 nucleotides match TRBD2. CDR3 length: 15 amino acids. Per germline, CDR1 MDHEN and CDR2 SYDVKM. With 7 bases clipped from V and 5 bases from J, the junction kept 9 bases outside the gene matches. The CDR3: CASKVGGGSTGELFF. The CDR3 nucleotides are TGTGCCAGCAAGGTCGGGGGGGGTTCGACCGGGGAGCTGTTTTTT.

The chain uses TRBV2 and TRBJ2-7, with 13 bases that match TRBD2. The CDR3 loop spans 15 amino acids. The germline CDR1 and CDR2 sequences are SNHLY and FYNNEI. J gave up 3 bases and V 6 bases, and 5 bases lay outside the gene matches. CDR3 in amino acids: CASRGGTSGDYEQYF. The CDR3 DNA sequence: TGTGCCAGCAGGGGCGGGACTAGCGGGGACTACGAGCAGTACTTC.

The chain links TRBV12-3 or TRBV12-4 to TRBJ1-2; 7 bases fit TRBD1. Unmatched junction bases numbered 4, after V lost 7 bases and J lost 5 bases. The CDR3 has 12 amino acids. DNA of the CDR3: TGTGCCAGCACCCCGGGACAGTATGGCTACACCTTC. Translation: CASTPGQYGYTF.

This rearrangement joins TRBV29-1 to TRBJ2-5, with D tentatively TRBD2 (6 bases). Germline assignment: CDR1 SQVTM and CDR2 ANQGSEA. The CDR3 has 15 amino acids. The germline V and J ends were trimmed by 7 bases and 5 bases, with 23 bases remaining between them. CDR3 amino acids: CSGVLLAQLGETQYF. The CDR3 DNA is TGCAGCGGCGTTCTACTAGCCCAGCTTGGGGAGACCCAGTACTTC.

This chain joins TRBV5-1 and TRBJ1-6; the D is unclear. Deletions cut 4 bases from V and 7 bases from J, with 15 bases between. The CDR3 is 15 residues long. In germline, CDR1 is SGHRS, CDR2 YFSETQ. DNA of the CDR3: TGCGCCAGCAGCGAGGCGGAGGCCCGCAATTCACCCCTCCACTTT. Its translation: CASSEAEARNSPLHF. Full variable domain (outside the CDR3, taken from reference TRBV5-1 and TRBJ1-6): KAGVTQTPRYLIKTRGQQVTLSCSPISGHRSVSWYQQTPGQGLQFLFEYFSETQRNKGNFPGRFSGRQFSNSRSEMNVSTLELGDSALYLCASSEAEARNSPLHFGNGTRLTVT.

This clone was counted once. The chain combines TRBV5-6 with TRBJ1-5; 8 nucleotides line up with TRBD1. The V segment lost 3 bases and the J segment 7 bases; nucleotides outside the gene matches: 6. Germline V gives CDR1 SGHDT, CDR2 YYEEEE. This CDR3 has 14 amino acids. The chain's CDR3 is CASSSGQGRQPQHF. In DNA form, the CDR3 reads TGTGCCAGCAGCTCAGGACAGGGCCGGCAGCCCCAGCATTTT.

The chain employs TRBV28 and TRBJ1-1; tentatively, D is TRBD1 (5 bases). Trimming shortened V by 4 bases and J by 2 bases, and 23 bases separated the two germline ends. This CDR3 contains 18 residues. Germline V lookup: CDR1 MDHEN, CDR2 SYDVKM. In DNA form, the CDR3 reads TGTGCCAGCAGTTCGTTAATGGGGGGGATTGGGACCAACACTGAAGCTTTCTTT. Translated, it gives CASSSLMGGIGTNTEAFF.

The chain employs TRBV5-1 and TRBJ2-2; D gene unclear. Trimming cost V 8 bases and J 1 base, with 12 bases left between them. This CDR3 has 14 amino acids. Germline V gene data show CDR1 as SGHRS and CDR2 as YFSETQ. CDR3 loop: CASMTDLNTGELFF. The CDR3 DNA reads as TGCGCCAGTATGACTGACCTGAACACCGGGGAGCTGTTTTTT.

The chain couples TRBV7-3 to TRBJ2-2; 9 nucleotides align to TRBD2. The germline gives CDR1 SGHTA, CDR2 FQGTGA. V shed 11 bases and J 1 base; nucleotides not matched to a gene: 20. The length of the CDR3 is 19 residues. This CDR3 reads CAGLTGAVPAGGNTGELFF. DNA for the CDR3: TGTGCCGGCCTCACCGGGGCGGTCCCAGCGGGAGGGAACACCGGGGAGCTGTTTTTT.

V and J are TRBV5-1 and TRBJ1-3; weak D call: TRBD1 (5 bases). V gave up 4 bases and J gave up 3 bases, with 14 bases separating them. This CDR3 is 15 amino acids long. Per the germline V gene, CDR1 is SGHRS and CDR2 is YFSETQ. Here the CDR3 DNA reads TGCGCCAGCAGCCCCTTGGGGGGAGGTGGAAACACCATATATTTT. It codes for CASSPLGGGGNTIYF.

Concerning this clone itself: Other DNA variants within this sample encode the same CDR3. The chain joins TRBV18 to TRBJ1-3; 8 bases match TRBD1. The germline gives CDR1 KGHSH, CDR2 LQKENI. V shed 2 bases and J 3 bases; nucleotides not matched to a gene: 3. This CDR3 contains 15 residues. The CDR3 reads CASSPGGQGGNTIYF. CDR3 in DNA: TGTGCCAGCTCACCAGGAGGACAGGGTGGAAACACCATATATTTT.

V gene TRBV6-5 combines with J gene TRBJ1-5; TRBD1 agrees at 8 bases. Germline CDR1 reads MNHEY; CDR2 reads SVGAGI. J was trimmed by 6 bases and V by 4 bases; bases with no gene match: 8. This CDR3 spans 15 amino acids. The CDR3 loop is CASSSDRGGFQPQHF. The CDR3 region has the DNA TGTGCCAGCAGTTCCGACAGGGGAGGGTTTCAGCCCCAGCATTTT.

The CDR3 nucleotides read TGTGCCAGCAGCTTAAACCCAACGAGGGCAAACTATGGCTACACCTTC. It specifies CASSLNPTRANYGYTF. The chain employs TRBV11-3 and TRBJ1-2, with D unresolved. Germline CDR1 reads SGHNT; CDR2 reads YENEEA. This CDR3 spans 16 amino acids. The ends were cut back, 2 bases at V and 2 bases at J, with 15 bases in the middle. Complete variable domain (other parts from reference TRBV11-3 and TRBJ1-2): EAGVVQSPRYKIIEKKQPVAFWCNPISGHNTLYWYLQNLGQGPELLIRYENEEAVDDSQLPKDRFSAERLKGVDSTLKIQPAELGDSAVYLCASSLNPTRANYGYTFGSGTRLTVV.

The V and J genes are TRBV11-2 and TRBJ2-4, with a weak D call TRBD1 (5 bases). V was clipped by 2 bases and J by 9 bases, with 14 bases between them. The CDR3 spans 14 residues. The germline V gene has CDR1 SGHAT and CDR2 FQNNGV. CDR3: CASSLRGAFGIQYF. The CDR3 bases are TGTGCCAGCAGCTTAAGGGGTGCGTTTGGCATTCAGTACTTC.

The chain links TRBV19 to TRBJ1-5; TRBD1 aligns across 9 bases. The V segment lost 4 bases and the J segment 4 bases; nucleotides outside the gene matches: 5. The CDR3 totals 15 residues. In germline, CDR1 is LNHDA, CDR2 SQIVND (reference sequence). The CDR3 loop is CASSTQGQGNQPQHF. CDR3 coding DNA: TGTGCCAGTAGTACCCAAGGACAGGGGAATCAGCCCCAGCATTTT.

This clone was recorded once. The chain employs TRBV5-1 and TRBJ2-7; D is unresolved. The length of the CDR3 is 14 residues. Trimming pared 8 bases from V and 1 base from J, leaving 16 bases between. Germline-derived CDR1 and CDR2 are SGHRS and YFSETQ. In DNA, the CDR3 is TGCGCCAGTGCCATGAGTCAGGATTCCTACGAGCAGTACTTC. Translation gives CASAMSQDSYEQYF. Based on the CDR3 plus reference TRBV5-1 and TRBJ2-7, the full variable domain is KAGVTQTPRYLIKTRGQQVTLSCSPISGHRSVSWYQQTPGQGLQFLFEYFSETQRNKGNFPGRFSGRQFSNSRSEMNVSTLELGDSALYLCASAMSQDSYEQYFGPGTRLTVT.

The V gene is TRBV27, the J gene TRBJ2-7; D ambiguous. Trimming pared 4 bases from V and 9 bases from J, leaving 13 bases between. The germline CDR1 and CDR2 sequences are MNHEY and SMNVEV (reference sequence). The CDR3 is 12 residues long. CDR3 residues: CASSSPSLGQYF. The CDR3 nucleotides read TGTGCCAGCAGTTCACCCTCCCTCGGGCAGTACTTC.